The rows below give T cell receptor beta chains drawn from one sample of a study of OX40 agonist ivuxolimab in advanced cancers. Some clones are missing from TCRdb's copy, which holds only in-frame ones; the method was immunoSEQ multiplex PCR. The profile shows approximately 68,000 clones, about nine tenths of them singletons. This sample comprised CD4+ or CD8+ T cells sorted from blood, obtained in a trial of the OX40 agonist ivuxolimab. The receptors come from an adult with an advanced solid tumor such as melanoma, head and neck, liver or kidney cancer. Both conserved end residues are part of each CDR3. D genes are given only for firm matches.

TRBV7-2,TRBJ2-3,TRBD2,TGTGCCAGCAGCTTATCTCCACTAGCGGGGGTTCGAGATACGCAGTATTTT,CASSLSPLAGVRDTQYF
TRBV10-2,TRBJ1-2,-,TGCGCCAGCAGTGAGATTAGGGATGGCTACACCTTC,CASSEIRDGYTF
TRBV5-1,TRBJ1-4,-,TGCGCCAGCTCTCGAGGGGGGTTGGATGAAAAACTGTTTTTT,CASSRGGLDEKLFF
TRBV6-5,TRBJ1-2,-,TGTGCCAGCAGTTACTCCCCAGGGAGGGTCTATGGCTACACCTTC,CASSYSPGRVYGYTF
TRBV6-1,TRBJ2-5,TRBD1,TGTGCCAGCAGTGCCCAGACAGGGCGGCAAGAGACCCAGTACTTC,CASSAQTGRQETQYF
TRBV30,TRBJ2-3,-,TGTGCCTGGAGTCAGCGGAATACGCAGTATTTT,CAWSQRNTQYF
TRBV6-1,TRBJ2-7,TRBD1,TGTGCCAGTAGTTTGGGACAGAGTTACGAGCAGTACTTC,CASSLGQSYEQYF
TRBV10-3,TRBJ1-1,TRBD1,TGTGCCATCAGTTCCACCGGGGCACAGGGGGTCACTGAAGCTTTCTTT,CAISSTGAQGVTEAFF
TRBV11-2,TRBJ1-5,-,TGTGCCAGCAGCTTATATAGCAATCAGCCCCAGCATTTT,CASSLYSNQPQHF
TRBV7-3,TRBJ2-5,TRBD2,TGTGCCAGCAGCGCCCTCGGCCGGGAGGGAATGAGAGAGACCCAGTACTTC,CASSALGREGMRETQYF
TRBV7-2,TRBJ2-7,-,TGTGCCAGCAGCTTAGGAGCGGCCCTGGGATCCTACGAGCAGTACTTC,CASSLGAALGSYEQYF